Each of the 3 T cell receptor beta chains below was sequenced from the same sample in a study of blood T cell repertoires in COVID-19. TCRdb's copy holds only in-frame clones and misses some; the assay was immunoSEQ multiplex PCR. The sample lists about 50,000 clones; more than 75% were seen once. The source material was peripheral blood. These receptors were taken from a woman between 55 and 75 years old with acute or convalescent COVID-19.

This rearrangement joins TRBV25-1 to TRBJ2-2; 14 nucleotides align to TRBD2. Germline V lookup: CDR1 MGHDK, CDR2 SYGVNS. The CDR3 is made up of 18 amino acids. With V trimmed by 5 bases and J by 5 bases, 10 bases remained unmatched. CDR3 protein: CASSSRLAGGPGTGELFF. The CDR3 DNA sequence: TGTGCCAGCAGTTCGCGACTAGCGGGAGGGCCAGGAACCGGGGAGCTGTTTTTT.

The V gene is TRBV7-3, the J gene TRBJ1-2, with 10 positions matching TRBD1. Trimming removed 1 base from V and 10 bases from J; junction bases left unmatched: 6. The length of the CDR3 is 14 residues. From germline, CDR1 is SGHTA and CDR2 FQGTGA. CDR3 sequence: CASSLNSGTGAYTF. The CDR3 nucleotides read TGTGCCAGCAGCTTAAACTCCGGGACAGGGGCCTACACCTTC.

This chain joins TRBV6-1 and TRBJ1-4; 7 positions agree with TRBD1. Germline loops: CDR1 MNHNS, CDR2 SASEGT. Trimming at V came to 7 bases and at J to 0 bases, leaving 14 bases not matched to a gene. The CDR3 is 18 amino acids. CDR3 loop: CASNEGAKGAATNEKLFF. Written as DNA, the CDR3 is TGTGCCAGCAATGAGGGGGCAAAAGGGGCTGCAACTAATGAAAAACTGTTTTTT.